Listed below are T cell receptor beta chains from one sample, sequenced in a study of response to subunit inactivated influenza vaccine. TCRdb analysed the RT-PCR reads with MiXCR anew, one entry per CDR3 protein. The table shows approximately 300,000 distinct CDR3 sequences, with 22% occurring only once. The sample here was PBMCs from blood, taken about 20 months after vaccination. The receptor set was obtained from a man aged 45 to 75 who received an inactivated influenza vaccine. CDR3s include the opening cysteine and the closing phenylalanine or tryptophan. The order of the fields is clone size, J gene, V gene, D gene, CDR3 DNA, CDR3 protein. A D gene is named only where the DNA matches it firmly. Rows may omit the clone size; those that give it use once, few, many or a size class.

abundance: -; j_gene: TRBJ1-5; v_gene: TRBV20-1; d_gene: -; CDR3nt: TGCAGTGCCGTAGAGGCTCTGGGCAATCAGCCCCAGCATTTT; CDR3aa: CSAVEALGNQPQHF
abundance: few; j_gene: TRBJ2-3; v_gene: TRBV6-5; d_gene: TRBD2; CDR3nt: TGTGCCAGCAGTTACTCGGGACTAGCGGGTGGGACAGATACGCAGTATTTT; CDR3aa: CASSYSGLAGGTDTQYF
abundance: -; j_gene: TRBJ2-2; v_gene: TRBV4-3; d_gene: TRBD1; CDR3nt: TGCGCCAGCAGCCAAGATCTGCGGACAGGGGAGGCCGGGGAGCTGTTTTTT; CDR3aa: CASSQDLRTGEAGELFF
abundance: -; j_gene: TRBJ1-1; v_gene: TRBV7-6; d_gene: -; CDR3nt: TGTGCCAGCAGCCCTCGGGGACCCAGGGGACCTCGTGGTACTGAAGCTTTCTTT; CDR3aa: CASSPRGPRGPRGTEAFF
abundance: many; j_gene: TRBJ1-5; v_gene: TRBV16; d_gene: -; CDR3nt: TGTGCCAGCAGCCAATCTAAAACGCAGCCCCAGCATTTT; CDR3aa: CASSQSKTQPQHF
abundance: few; j_gene: TRBJ2-2; v_gene: TRBV12-3/TRBV12-4; d_gene: -; CDR3nt: TGTGCCAGCAGTCCGGGACTTCACACCGGGGAGCTGTTTTTT; CDR3aa: CASSPGLHTGELFF
abundance: -; j_gene: TRBJ1-1; v_gene: TRBV29-1; d_gene: -; CDR3nt: TGCAGCGTTCAGAGACAGAGCGAAGCTTTCTTT; CDR3aa: CSVQRQSEAFF
abundance: -; j_gene: TRBJ2-1; v_gene: TRBV7-7; d_gene: TRBD2; CDR3nt: TGTGCCAGCAGCCTTGGGGTGGCGGGAGGGAACAATGAGCAGTTCTTC; CDR3aa: CASSLGVAGGNNEQFF
abundance: few; j_gene: TRBJ2-5; v_gene: TRBV28; d_gene: -; CDR3nt: TGTGCCAGCAGTTTATCCCCCCAAAGCCCGACAGGAATCCAAGAGACCCAGTACTTC; CDR3aa: CASSLSPQSPTGIQETQYF
abundance: -; j_gene: TRBJ1-5; v_gene: TRBV20-1; d_gene: -; CDR3nt: TGCAGTGCCGGACACTCTGGACAGCCCCAGCATTTT; CDR3aa: CSAGHSGQPQHF
abundance: -; j_gene: TRBJ1-1; v_gene: TRBV5-8; d_gene: -; CDR3nt: TGTGCCAGCAGCATCACCGGGACCGCGACTAGGAACACTGAAGCTTTCTTT; CDR3aa: CASSITGTATRNTEAFF
abundance: many; j_gene: TRBJ1-1; v_gene: TRBV5-1; d_gene: -; CDR3nt: TGCGCCAGCAGCTTGGTGGCAGGGACTGAAGCTTTCTTT; CDR3aa: CASSLVAGTEAFF
abundance: -; j_gene: TRBJ2-1; v_gene: TRBV3-1; d_gene: -; CDR3nt: TGTGCCAGCAGCCAAGATCGGCTAGACGACAATGAGCAGTTCTTC; CDR3aa: CASSQDRLDDNEQFF
abundance: -; j_gene: TRBJ2-7; v_gene: TRBV29-1; d_gene: TRBD2; CDR3nt: TGCAGCGTTGACTCTGGGACTAGAAGTGGCGAGCAGTACTTC; CDR3aa: CSVDSGTRSGEQYF
abundance: few; j_gene: TRBJ1-2; v_gene: TRBV29-1; d_gene: -; CDR3nt: TGCAGCGTTGAAGATCTTAGGGCGTGGGGGGCCCCTTCAACCACCTTC; CDR3aa: CSVEDLRAWGAPSTTF
abundance: few; j_gene: TRBJ1-1; v_gene: TRBV11-2; d_gene: -; CDR3nt: TGTGCCAGCAGCTTAGGGAAGACAATTCGGAACACTGAAGCTTTCTTT; CDR3aa: CASSLGKTIRNTEAFF
abundance: -; j_gene: TRBJ1-4; v_gene: TRBV4-1; d_gene: TRBD1; CDR3nt: TGCGCCAGCAGCCAAGAGGTGCGGGACAGACTTACAACTAATGAAAAACTGTTTTTT; CDR3aa: CASSQEVRDRLTTNEKLFF